This T cell receptor beta chain emerged from a study of vaccination effects on CD4 cells after COVID-19 (dated 2022 in TCRdb). As for the study more broadly: To identify antigen-specific CD4+ T cell clonotypes by their expansion, the ViraFEST assay first stimulated PBMC with viral peptide pools and then applied TCR sequencing. Each participant got two doses of an mRNA SARS-CoV-2 vaccine, either BNT162b2 or mRNA-1273. Each well held fewer than 2.5 million PBMC cultured in IMDM containing approximately 5% human AB serum, 8 to 10 IU/ml IL-2 and gentamicin, along with approximately 10 ug/ml peptides. SARS-CoV-2 spike-specific CD4+ TCR repertoires from before and after mRNA vaccination were compared in COVID-19 convalescent patients and in infection-naive vaccine recipients. Altogether, nine to ten COVID-19 convalescent patients and a few SARS-CoV-2-naive healthy vaccine recipients made up the full study. In the study, cultures from other donors were sequenced using the Oncomine TCR Beta short-read assay on an Illumina iSeq 100. The full study reports these points: Clones induced by infection and clones induced by vaccination both contracted markedly at late timepoints after vaccination, which fits with T cell responses waning over time. The study was limited by a small number of convalescent patients, and early post-infection timepoints were lacking. Among healthy vaccine recipients, nearly all vaccine-induced clones were SARS-CoV-2 mono-reactive, and only 1 of 255 was cross-reactive with common cold coronaviruses.

After roughly 11 days of culture, CD4+ T cells were isolated with the EasySep CD4+ T cell isolation kit. The absence of prior SARS-CoV-2 infection in healthy vaccine recipients was confirmed by negative nucleocapsid antibodies before and after vaccination. Half of the culture medium was replaced with fresh IL-2-containing medium on days 3 and 7. Unless noted otherwise, every peptide stimulation condition was cultured in triplicate wells. PBMC were separated from whole blood using Ficoll-Paque Plus gradient centrifugation and were then either cryopreserved at -140C or used fresh. Genomic DNA was extracted from cultured CD4+ T cells with the QIAamp micro DNA kit. The CDR3 contains 15 residues, cysteine and phenylalanine counted. CDR3 DNA only is kept here, 45 bases in frame from base 1. V is shortened by 1 base, J by 6 bases, and the region joining them spans 13 bases. Sequences SGHTA (CDR1) and FQGNSA (CDR2) are obtained from the germline V gene.

The protocol used for the library was the immunoSEQ multiplex PCR assay. DNA from the CD4+ T cells that had been cultured and isolated underwent TCR beta CDR3 sequencing. In the paper's pipeline: The analysis removed non-productive TCR sequences, trimmed reads to the CDR3 region, and retained only CDR3s that were 7 or more amino acids long. The MANAFEST web app was used to pick out antigen-specific clonotypes by comparing their expansion in peptide wells with that in reference cultures. To count as positive, a clone had to show expansion at FDR<0.05 compared with the reference and with all other wells, an odds ratio above 5, and a frequency above 0.1% in two replicate wells. A clonotype was defined as cross-reactive if the clonotype was significantly expanded both in SARS-CoV-2 spike wells and in at least one common cold coronavirus spike condition. Using the stringdist R package, CDR3 similarity was measured by Levenshtein distance, and unrooted trees were constructed with ape in R 3.6.1. TCRdb re-hosts the immuneACCESS table, in-frame sequences only. Its copies lack some clones; in the studies checked, an unresolved V gene accounts for under half of them, and the cause for the rest is not known. From that table come the V and J calls and clone size; the DNA was used to work out D and trimming. Across this sample there are around 25,000 clones, with approximately 73% seen only once. The ten largest account for approximately 9.9% of the sample.

A word on this clone: Its specific antigen is unknown. No base quality values were provided; no much bigger clone lies one nucleotide off.

The rearrangement combines TRBV7-2 with TRBJ2-1; confidence is insufficient to name the D gene. Sequenced material: CD4+ T cells from PBMCs cultured without peptide, taken before COVID-19 vaccination. The receptor was derived from a human donor who received a COVID-19 vaccine. The encoded CDR3 is CASSLDPSYTNEQFF. The DNA is as follows: TGTGCCAGCAGCTTAGACCCTTCCTATACCAATGAGCAGTTCTTC.